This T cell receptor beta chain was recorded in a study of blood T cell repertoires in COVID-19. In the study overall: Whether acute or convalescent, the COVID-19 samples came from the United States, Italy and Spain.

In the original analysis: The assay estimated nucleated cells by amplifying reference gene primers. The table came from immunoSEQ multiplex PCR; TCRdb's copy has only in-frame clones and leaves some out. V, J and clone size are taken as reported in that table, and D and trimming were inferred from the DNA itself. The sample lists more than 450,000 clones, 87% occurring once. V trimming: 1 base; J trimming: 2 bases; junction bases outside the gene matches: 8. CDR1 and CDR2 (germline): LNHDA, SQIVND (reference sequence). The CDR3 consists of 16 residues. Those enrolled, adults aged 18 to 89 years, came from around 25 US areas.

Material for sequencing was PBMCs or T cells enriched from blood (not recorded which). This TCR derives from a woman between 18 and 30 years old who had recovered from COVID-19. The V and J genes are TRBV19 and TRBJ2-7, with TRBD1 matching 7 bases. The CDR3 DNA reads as TGTGCCAGTAGTATAGCTCCAACAGGGGACCCCTACGAGCAGTACTTC. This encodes CASSIAPTGDPYEQYF.